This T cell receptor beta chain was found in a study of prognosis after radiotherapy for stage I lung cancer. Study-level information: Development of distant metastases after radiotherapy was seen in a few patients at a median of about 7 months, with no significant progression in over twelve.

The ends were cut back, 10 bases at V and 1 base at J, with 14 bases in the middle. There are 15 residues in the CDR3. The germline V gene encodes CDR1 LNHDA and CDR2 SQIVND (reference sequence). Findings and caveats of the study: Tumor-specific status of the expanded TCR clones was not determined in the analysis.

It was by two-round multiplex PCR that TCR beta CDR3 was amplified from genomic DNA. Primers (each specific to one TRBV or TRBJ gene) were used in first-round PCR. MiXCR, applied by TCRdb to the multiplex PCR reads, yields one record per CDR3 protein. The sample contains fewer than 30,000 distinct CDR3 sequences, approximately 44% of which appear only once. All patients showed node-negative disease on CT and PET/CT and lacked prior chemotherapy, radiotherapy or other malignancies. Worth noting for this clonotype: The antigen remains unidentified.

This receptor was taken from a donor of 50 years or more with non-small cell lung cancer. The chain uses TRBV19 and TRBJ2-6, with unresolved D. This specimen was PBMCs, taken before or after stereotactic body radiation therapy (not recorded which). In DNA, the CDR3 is TGTGCCACTCGTCTGGTGGGGTCTGGGGCCAACGTCCTGACTTTC. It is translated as CATRLVGSGANVLTF. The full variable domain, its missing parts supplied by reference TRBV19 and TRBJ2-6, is DGGITQSPKYLFRKEGQNVTLSCEQNLNHDAMYWYRQDPGQGLRLIYYSQIVNDFQKGDIAEGYSVSREKKESFPLTVTSAQKNPTAFYLCATRLVGSGANVLTFGAGSRLTVL.